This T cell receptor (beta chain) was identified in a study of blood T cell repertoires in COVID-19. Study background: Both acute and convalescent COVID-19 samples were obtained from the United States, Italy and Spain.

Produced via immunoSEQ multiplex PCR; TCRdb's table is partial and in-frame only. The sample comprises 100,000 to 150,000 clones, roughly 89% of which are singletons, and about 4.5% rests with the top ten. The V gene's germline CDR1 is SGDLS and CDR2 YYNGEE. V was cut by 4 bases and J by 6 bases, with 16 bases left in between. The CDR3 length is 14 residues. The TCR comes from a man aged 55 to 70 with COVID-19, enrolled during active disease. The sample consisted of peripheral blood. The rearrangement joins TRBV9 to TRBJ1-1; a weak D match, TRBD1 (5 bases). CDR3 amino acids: CASSPPGQGSEAFF. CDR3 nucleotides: TGTGCCAGCAGCCCTCCTGGGCAGGGCTCTGAAGCTTTCTTT.